This T cell receptor (beta chain) was recorded in a study of CD8 T cells in ankylosing spondylitis. The CDR3 sequence is 13 residues long. V was shortened by 1 base and J by 6 bases, with 7 bases between the two germline ends. In TCRdb, the 5' RACE reads were re-called with MiXCR into one record per CDR3 protein. The profile covers 250,000 or so distinct CDR3 sequences, with around 10% appearing a single time and roughly 6.8% taken by the ten largest. The sample consisted of blood, either unsorted or a sorted T cell fraction (not recorded which). J is TRBJ1-3 and V is TRBV12-3 or TRBV12-4; D is unclear. This receptor was identified in a male donor with ankylosing spondylitis or in good health (not recorded which). CDR3 amino acids: CASSLGSKNTIYF. The CDR3 DNA reads as TGTGCCAGCAGTTTAGGAAGTAAAAACACCATATATTTT.